This entry lists 6 T cell receptor beta chains sequenced from one sample in a study of OX40 agonist ivuxolimab in advanced cancers. Measured with immunoSEQ multiplex PCR; TCRdb has only the in-frame clones, and not every one. The sample has about 38,000 clones, about 90% seen once. Here the sequenced sample was CD4+ or CD8+ T cells sorted from blood, taken in a trial of the OX40 agonist ivuxolimab. The receptors derive from an adult with an advanced solid tumor such as melanoma, head and neck, liver or kidney cancer.

This clone was seen only once. The rearrangement links TRBV28 to TRBJ1-5; no clear D. The germline gives CDR1 MDHEN, CDR2 SYDVKM. The CDR3 spans 10 residues. Trimming removed 8 bases from V and 3 bases from J, with 2 bases in between. CDR3 protein: CASSNQPQHF. The CDR3 DNA sequence: TGTGCCAGCTCCAATCAGCCCCAGCATTTT.

The chain recombines TRBV11-2 with TRBJ2-1, with TRBD2 matching over 9 bases. Trimming at V came to 3 bases and at J to 1 base, leaving 1 base not matched to a gene. Per the germline V gene, CDR1 is SGHAT and CDR2 is FQNNGV. This CDR3 is built from 15 residues. CDR3 DNA sequence: TGTGCCAGCAGCTTCACTAGCGGGTCCTACAATGAGCAGTTCTTC. This codes for CASSFTSGSYNEQFF.

The chain joins TRBV7-8 to TRBJ2-7; 8 nucleotides align to TRBD1. V lost 5 bases to trimming and J lost 3 bases; unmatched junction nucleotides: 9. Germline assignment: CDR1 SGHVS and CDR2 FQNEAQ. The CDR3 spans 15 residues. The DNA for the CDR3 is TGTGCCAGCAGCCCTAGTTCCACAGGGGGCTACGAGCAGTACGTC. Amino acids: CASSPSSTGGYEQYV.

The chain has TRBV7-2 and TRBJ1-1; D is ambiguous. Germline assignment: CDR1 SGHTA and CDR2 FQGNSA. Trimming shortened V by 1 base and J by 1 base, and 7 bases separated the two germline ends. The CDR3 sequence is 14 residues long. The CDR3 coding sequence is TGTGCCAGCAGCTTAGTCCGGGGGAACACTGAAGCTTTCTTT. Its translation is CASSLVRGNTEAFF.

The CDR3 nucleotides are TGCAGTGCTCCCTCGGACAGCCCCGGACCACGCTTCAATGAGCAGTTCTTC. Translated: CSAPSDSPGPRFNEQFF. J is TRBJ2-1 and V is TRBV29-1; maybe TRBD1 (6 bases). The CDR3 is 17 residues long. Germline values: CDR1 SQVTM, CDR2 ANQGSEA.

V and J are TRBV7-9 and TRBJ1-1; the D is unclear. Germline-derived CDR1 and CDR2 are SEHNR and FQNEAQ (reference sequence). CDR3 length: 15 amino acids. V lost 1 base, J lost 1 base, and 10 bases lay in between. In DNA, the CDR3 is TGTGCCAGCAGCTTAGTAAGAACGGGGAACACTGAAGCTTTCTTT. Translated, it gives CASSLVRTGNTEAFF.